This is a list of T cell receptor beta chains from one sample in a study of T cell responses to AZD1222 COVID-19 vaccine. The table came from immunoSEQ multiplex PCR; TCRdb's copy has only in-frame clones and leaves some out. In the table there are about 270,000 clones, 90% to 95% of which are singletons. The sequencing used peripheral blood, collected 28 days after the second AZD1222 dose. The receptors were gathered from an adult who received the AZD1222 COVID-19 vaccine. Each CDR3 is given with its conserved first and last residue. The order of the fields is clone size, J gene, V gene, D gene, CDR3 DNA, CDR3 protein. A D gene is named only where the DNA matches it firmly. Where a row states a size, it is once, few, many or the class of an expanded clone; other rows omit it.

abundance: -
j_gene: TRBJ1-2
v_gene: TRBV19
d_gene: -
CDR3nt: TGTGCCAGTAGTGCGGACTTCTTCGGCTACACCTTC
CDR3aa: CASSADFFGYTF

abundance: -
j_gene: TRBJ2-3
v_gene: TRBV28
d_gene: TRBD1
CDR3nt: TGTGCCAGCACCGAGGACAGGGGGAGCACAGATACGCAGTATTTT
CDR3aa: CASTEDRGSTDTQYF

abundance: -
j_gene: TRBJ1-5
v_gene: TRBV28
d_gene: -
CDR3nt: TGTGCCAGCGTTCTCGGCGCAGCAGGAGGGGTGGAGCCCCAGCATTTT
CDR3aa: CASVLGAAGGVEPQHF

abundance: -
j_gene: TRBJ1-5
v_gene: TRBV2
d_gene: TRBD1
CDR3nt: TGTGCCAGCAGTGAAAGACAGGGCCGGCCCCAGCATTTT
CDR3aa: CASSERQGRPQHF

abundance: once
j_gene: TRBJ2-7
v_gene: TRBV6-5
d_gene: -
CDR3nt: TGTGCCAGCAGTTACTCTTCGGTACCGGGGGAGCAGTACTTC
CDR3aa: CASSYSSVPGEQYF

abundance: -
j_gene: TRBJ2-7
v_gene: TRBV28
d_gene: -
CDR3nt: TGTGCCAGCAGTAACCGCTACGAGCAGTACTTC
CDR3aa: CASSNRYEQYF

abundance: -
j_gene: TRBJ1-5
v_gene: TRBV5-4
d_gene: -
CDR3nt: TGTGCCAGCAGCGTAGGAGGGGGGTGGAATCAGCCCCAGCATTTT
CDR3aa: CASSVGGGWNQPQHF

abundance: -
j_gene: TRBJ1-6
v_gene: TRBV4-2
d_gene: TRBD1
CDR3nt: TGTGCCAGCAGCCAGTCCCTGGACAGGGGGCCTTATAATTCACCCCTCCACTTT
CDR3aa: CASSQSLDRGPYNSPLHF

abundance: -
j_gene: TRBJ2-3
v_gene: TRBV7-2
d_gene: -
CDR3nt: TGTGCCAGCAGCCTTCCGAATACGCAGTATTTT
CDR3aa: CASSLPNTQYF

abundance: once
j_gene: TRBJ2-5
v_gene: TRBV5-1
d_gene: -
CDR3nt: TGCGCCAGCAGCTTGGCTGGCGACCAAGAGACCCAGTACTTC
CDR3aa: CASSLAGDQETQYF

abundance: once
j_gene: TRBJ2-3
v_gene: TRBV28
d_gene: TRBD2
CDR3nt: TGTGCCAGCGGGGGAGGGGTTCGAACAGATACGCAGTATTTT
CDR3aa: CASGGGVRTDTQYF

abundance: -
j_gene: TRBJ2-7
v_gene: TRBV7-9
d_gene: -
CDR3nt: TGTGCCAGCAGCTCGACGCTTGAGCAGTACTTC
CDR3aa: CASSSTLEQYF

abundance: once
j_gene: TRBJ1-5
v_gene: TRBV7-2
d_gene: TRBD1
CDR3nt: TGTGCCAGCAGCCTACAGGGACAGGGCTATCAGCCCCAGCATTTT
CDR3aa: CASSLQGQGYQPQHF

abundance: -
j_gene: TRBJ1-3
v_gene: TRBV28
d_gene: -
CDR3nt: TGTGCCAGCAGTTTTGTCGGACAGAACTCTGGAAACACCATATATTTT
CDR3aa: CASSFVGQNSGNTIYF

abundance: once
j_gene: TRBJ2-7
v_gene: TRBV28
d_gene: -
CDR3nt: TGTGCCAGCAGCCCACCCGGGGGCTACTACGAGCAGTACTTC
CDR3aa: CASSPPGGYYEQYF

abundance: -
j_gene: TRBJ1-5
v_gene: TRBV4-1
d_gene: TRBD1
CDR3nt: TGCGCCAGCAGCCAAGAACCAGGGGGCTTTTCTAGCAATCAGCCCCAGCATTTT
CDR3aa: CASSQEPGGFSSNQPQHF

abundance: once
j_gene: TRBJ1-5
v_gene: TRBV5-5
d_gene: -
CDR3nt: TGTGCCAGCAGCTTGATACAGGGCAACAATCAGCCCCAGCATTTT
CDR3aa: CASSLIQGNNQPQHF

abundance: -
j_gene: TRBJ1-5
v_gene: TRBV2
d_gene: TRBD1
CDR3nt: TGTGCCAGCAGTGGACCTTCGGGACAGGGAAGCCAGCCCCAGCATTTT
CDR3aa: CASSGPSGQGSQPQHF

abundance: -
j_gene: TRBJ1-4
v_gene: TRBV28
d_gene: -
CDR3nt: TGTGCCAGCAGCCCCGGGGGAGGGAACGAAAAACTGTTTTTT
CDR3aa: CASSPGGGNEKLFF

abundance: few
j_gene: TRBJ1-1
v_gene: TRBV5-1
d_gene: TRBD1
CDR3nt: TGCGCCAGCAGCACGGACAGGCCAACCACTGAAGCTTTCTTT
CDR3aa: CASSTDRPTTEAFF

abundance: -
j_gene: TRBJ2-5
v_gene: TRBV2
d_gene: -
CDR3nt: TGTGCCAGCTCTGGCAGCCAAGAGACCCAGTACTTC
CDR3aa: CASSGSQETQYF

abundance: -
j_gene: TRBJ2-5
v_gene: TRBV7-2
d_gene: -
CDR3nt: TGTGCCAGCAGCCGCGACGGGGAGACCCAGTACTTC
CDR3aa: CASSRDGETQYF

abundance: once
j_gene: TRBJ2-5
v_gene: TRBV7-2
d_gene: -
CDR3nt: TGTGCCAGCAGCTTAGTCTGGGAGACCCAGTACTTC
CDR3aa: CASSLVWETQYF